The 31 T cell receptor beta chains listed next were all sequenced from one sample in a study of blood T cell repertoires in COVID-19. The table came from immunoSEQ multiplex PCR; TCRdb's copy has only in-frame clones and leaves some out. This sample has about 160,000 clones, with 90% to 95% found just once. Input material: peripheral blood. These receptors came from a woman between 50 and 59 years old with acute or convalescent COVID-19.

The CDR3 bases are TGTGCCAGCAGTTTAACAGGACTAGCGGGAGGGGCCTACGAGCAGTACTTC. It yields the protein CASSLTGLAGGAYEQYF. V and J are TRBV28 and TRBJ2-7, with TRBD2 matching 15 bases. V shed 2 bases and J 2 bases; nucleotides not matched to a gene: 4. This CDR3 is built from 17 residues. Per germline, CDR1 MDHEN and CDR2 SYDVKM.

J is TRBJ2-2 and V is TRBV5-1, with TRBD2 matching over 10 bases. The trim removed 3 bases at V and 5 bases at J, leaving 7 bases unmatched. Germline values: CDR1 SGHRS, CDR2 YFSETQ. This CDR3 is 16 amino acids long. CDR3 coding DNA: TGCGCCAGCAGCTGCCCACTAGCGGGGTTGACCGGGGAGCTGTTTTTT. Encoded protein: CASSCPLAGLTGELFF.

CDR3 coding DNA: TGTGCCATCAGTGGACAGGGGCAATTCTACGAGCAGTACTTC. Translating it yields CAISGQGQFYEQYF. The chain has TRBV10-3 and TRBJ2-7; 8 bases agree with TRBD1. Germline CDR1 is ENHRY and CDR2 is SYGVKD. V shed 4 bases, J shed 3 bases, and the junction held 5 bases outside the gene matches. This CDR3 has 14 residues.

This chain uses TRBV21-1 with TRBJ1-2. TRBV21-1 corresponds to a pseudogene. This CDR3 has 11 amino acids. CDR3 in amino acids: CASNGLYGYTF. CDR3 in DNA: TGTGCCAGCAACGGACTCTATGGCTACACCTTC.

This rearrangement joins TRBV12-3 or TRBV12-4 to TRBJ1-5; D perhaps matches TRBD1 (6 bases). The V end lost 6 bases, the J end lost 4 bases, and 10 bases lay between the germline ends. The CDR3 consists of 13 residues. CDR3 sequence: CASRVTGNQPQHF. The CDR3 region has the DNA TGTGCCAGCAGGGTAACAGGGAATCAGCCCCAGCATTTT.

This chain links TRBV5-6 with TRBJ1-2; D might be TRBD1 (6 bases). V lost 2 bases, J lost 0 bases, and 11 bases lay in between. This CDR3 has 15 amino acids. Per germline, CDR1 SGHDT and CDR2 YYEEEE. CDR3 in amino acids: CASSLDRRTNYGYTF. The CDR3 DNA follows: TGTGCCAGCAGCTTAGACAGGCGTACTAACTATGGCTACACCTTC.

As DNA, the CDR3 is TGTGCCAGCAGCTCTCCCCTCGGGAGGTTGGACGAGCAGTACTTC. Its protein product is CASSSPLGRLDEQYF. The J gene is TRBJ2-7, the V gene TRBV5-4, with TRBD2 matching 7 bases. Per germline, CDR1 SGHNT and CDR2 YYREEE (reference sequence). The CDR3 extends over 15 amino acids. V shed 3 bases, J shed 5 bases, and the junction held 11 bases outside the gene matches.

The chain couples TRBV2 to TRBJ1-2, with 8 bases aligning to TRBD1. The CDR3 has 14 amino acids. J was trimmed by 8 bases and V by 3 bases; bases with no gene match: 8. Germline V gene data show CDR1 as SNHLY and CDR2 as FYNNEI. DNA of the CDR3: TGTGCCAGCAGTGAGAAACAGGGGGGGAACGGCTACACCTTC. Translation: CASSEKQGGNGYTF.

This clone was detected only once. CDR3 sequence reads: CASSLVRDRERNSPLHF. CDR3 nucleotides: TGCGCCAGCAGCTTGGTAAGGGACAGGGAGAGGAATTCACCCCTCCACTTT. J is TRBJ1-6 and V is TRBV5-1, with 9 positions matching TRBD1. The germline CDR1 and CDR2 sequences are SGHRS and YFSETQ. The V gene end was trimmed by 0 bases and the J gene end by 7 bases; junction bases not matched to a gene: 8. The CDR3 totals 17 residues.

This chain joins TRBV4-1 and TRBJ1-6, with 7 bases aligning to TRBD1. V lost 6 bases and J lost 7; bases outside the gene matches: 15. The germline V gene has CDR1 MGHRA and CDR2 YSYEKL. The length of the CDR3 is 17 residues. The CDR3 DNA reads TGCGCCAGCAGGGCAGTGGGACAGCGGATTGAGAATTCACCCCTCCACTTT. The encoded protein is CASRAVGQRIENSPLHF.

This chain uses TRBV11-3 with TRBJ2-1; D remains ambiguous. The germline V gene encodes CDR1 SGHNT and CDR2 YENEEA. Trimming took off 1 base at V and 5 bases at J, with 6 bases between the two ends. The CDR3 is 13 residues long. CDR3: CASSLGPNNEQFF. As DNA, the CDR3 is TGTGCCAGCAGCTTAGGTCCAAACAATGAGCAGTTCTTC. Complete variable domain (other parts from reference TRBV11-3 and TRBJ2-1): EAGVVQSPRYKIIEKKQPVAFWCNPISGHNTLYWYLQNLGQGPELLIRYENEEAVDDSQLPKDRFSAERLKGVDSTLKIQPAELGDSAVYLCASSLGPNNEQFFGPGTRLTVL.

The chain employs TRBV4-3 and TRBJ2-2; no clear D gene. Per germline, CDR1 LGHNA and CDR2 YSLEER. The CDR3 is made up of 16 amino acids. Trimming pared 1 base from V and 2 bases from J, leaving 11 bases between. The CDR3 is CASSQVLLSNTGELFF. The CDR3 DNA reads as TGCGCCAGCAGCCAAGTACTGCTATCAAACACCGGGGAGCTGTTTTTT.

This clone was detected a few times. The chain joins TRBV6-1 to TRBJ1-1; a possible D gene is TRBD1 (6 bases). Germline CDR1 MNHNS, CDR2 SASEGT. The CDR3 is 14 residues long. The ends were cut back, 2 bases at V and 4 bases at J, with 11 bases in the middle. CDR3 residues: CASSESRGFTEAFF. CDR3 in DNA: TGTGCCAGCAGTGAAAGCAGGGGATTCACTGAAGCTTTCTTT.

This clone was seen a single time. This chain uses TRBV10-3 with TRBJ1-6; D is unresolved. V lost 0 bases, J lost 10 bases, and 7 bases lay in between. The CDR3 is 13 amino acids. CDR1 and CDR2 (germline): ENHRY, SYGVKD. The CDR3 region is CAISESGASPLHF. DNA of the CDR3: TGTGCCATCAGTGAGTCTGGAGCCTCACCCCTCCACTTT.

The V gene is TRBV6-2 or TRBV6-3, the J gene TRBJ1-1; D is unclear. The CDR3 is 12 residues long. The V end lost 0 bases, the J end lost 11 bases, and 10 bases lay between the germline ends. CDR1 is MNHEY, CDR2 SVGEGT, per germline. DNA of the CDR3: TGTGCCAGCAGTTACTCTGAGGGAAGGGCTTTCTTT. This gives the protein CASSYSEGRAFF.

This chain links TRBV11-2 with TRBJ1-2; D is perhaps TRBD1 (6 bases). CDR3 length: 13 residues. Germline V gene data show CDR1 as SGHAT and CDR2 as FQNNGV. The germline V and J ends were trimmed by 7 bases and 1 base, with 10 bases remaining between them. CDR3 DNA sequence: TGTGCCAGCACCCTAGGGGGTAACTATGGCTACACCTTC. This gives the protein CASTLGGNYGYTF.

This clone was recorded only once. The gene calls are TRBV20-1 and TRBJ1-3, with D unresolved. The V end lost 3 bases, the J end lost 1 base, and 10 bases lay between the germline ends. The CDR3 spans 14 residues. CDR1 is DFQATT, CDR2 SNEGSKA, per germline (reference sequence). CDR3 bases: TGCAGTGCTAGTAGCGTAGGATCTGGAAACACCATATATTTT. This gives the protein CSASSVGSGNTIYF.

The J gene is TRBJ1-2, the V gene TRBV7-2, with D possibly matching TRBD1 (5 bases). V gave up 11 bases and J gave up 4 bases, with 17 bases separating them. The CDR3 extends over 13 amino acids. CDR1 SGHTA and CDR2 FQGNSA come from the germline V gene. This CDR3 is CAVQLGGFYGYTF. The DNA of the CDR3 is TGTGCCGTCCAGCTTGGGGGGTTCTATGGCTACACCTTC. The full variable domain, with the rest looked up from reference TRBV7-2 and TRBJ1-2, is GAGVSQSPSNKVTEKGKDVELRCDPISGHTALYWYRQSLGQGLEFLIYFQGNSAPDKSGLPSDRFSAERTGGSVSTLTIQRTQQEDSAVYLCAVQLGGFYGYTFGSGTRLTVV.

CDR3 nucleotide sequence: TGTGCCAGCAGCTTTTTTACGGAGCTCTCTGGAAACACCATATATTTT. It encodes CASSFFTELSGNTIYF. The V gene is TRBV7-9, the J gene TRBJ1-3; D is uncertain. The V gene's germline CDR1 is SEHNR and CDR2 FQNEAQ (reference sequence). The CDR3 contains 16 residues. The germline V and J ends were trimmed by 3 bases and 0 bases, with 12 bases remaining between them.

The chain has TRBV7-9 and TRBJ2-1; 10 bases line up with TRBD1. The CDR3 covers 16 residues. The junction had 7 bases not matched to a gene; V was cut back by 5 bases and J by 3 bases. Germline values: CDR1 SEHNR, CDR2 FQNEAQ (reference sequence). CDR3: CASSLWRDRGYNEQFF. CDR3 DNA sequence: TGTGCCAGCAGCCTATGGAGGGACAGGGGCTACAATGAGCAGTTCTTC.

V gene TRBV7-8 combines with J gene TRBJ2-3, with a possible D match to TRBD2 (6 bases). V lost 1 base to trimming and J lost 1 base, with 12 bases between them. The CDR3 is 16 residues long. Germline V gene sequence: CDR1 SGHVS, CDR2 FQNEAQ. CDR3 in DNA: TGTGCCAGCAGCTTAGTTCTCTTAGCGGGCACAGATACGCAGTATTTT. It specifies CASSLVLLAGTDTQYF.

With regard to this clone: The sample holds other DNA sequences that translate to the same CDR3. This rearrangement joins TRBV19 to TRBJ1-6; a weak D match, TRBD1 (5 bases). V was trimmed by 2 bases and J by 7 bases, leaving 9 bases between them. The germline V gene has CDR1 LNHDA and CDR2 SQIVND (reference sequence). This CDR3 has 14 amino acids. CDR3 residues: CASSIQGGNSPLHF. The DNA of the CDR3 is TGTGCCAGTAGTATACAGGGAGGGAATTCACCCCTCCACTTT.

This chain links TRBV19 with TRBJ2-7, with 8 bases identical to TRBD1. Trimming removed 4 bases from V and 5 bases from J; junction bases left unmatched: 7. The germline V gene has CDR1 LNHDA and CDR2 SQIVND (reference sequence). CDR3 length: 14 residues. CDR3 nucleotide sequence: TGTGCCAGTAGTACAGCCAGGGGGCCCGACGAGCAGTACTTC. Its translation: CASSTARGPDEQYF.

The rearrangement joins TRBV11-2 to TRBJ2-7; 11 bases match TRBD2. Per the germline V gene, CDR1 is SGHAT and CDR2 is FQNNGV. The CDR3 has 14 residues. V trimming: 2 bases; J trimming: 7 bases; junction bases outside the gene matches: 4. DNA for the CDR3: TGTGCCAGCAGCTTATTCCTAGCGGGAGGAGAGCAGTACTTC. Protein: CASSLFLAGGEQYF. The variable domain in full, completed from reference TRBV11-2 and TRBJ2-7, reads EAGVAQSPRYKIIEKRQSVAFWCNPISGHATLYWYQQILGQGPKLLIQFQNNGVVDDSQLPKDRFSAERLKGVDSTLKIQPAKLEDSAVYLCASSLFLAGGEQYFGPGTRLTVT.

This chain links TRBV20-1 with TRBJ1-2; no definite D call. V dropped 6 bases and J dropped 4 bases, with 9 bases sitting between them. Germline V gives CDR1 DFQATT, CDR2 SNEGSKA (reference sequence). The CDR3 sequence is 11 residues long. The CDR3: CSASRSYGYTF. CDR3 nucleotide sequence: TGCAGTGCCTCGAGGAGCTATGGCTACACCTTC.

The V gene is TRBV20-1, the J gene TRBJ1-1; D remains unclear. Per germline, CDR1 DFQATT and CDR2 SNEGSKA (reference sequence). V was trimmed by 3 bases and J by 11 bases, leaving 19 bases between them. This CDR3 comprises 13 residues. CDR3 residues: CSASPPDPRGAFF. In nucleotides, the CDR3 is TGCAGTGCTAGTCCCCCGGACCCCCGCGGGGCTTTCTTT.

The CDR3 DNA sequence: TGTGCCAGCAGCTTCAGACCTAATGAAGCGGCTTTCTTT. Its translation is CASSFRPNEAAFF. The rearrangement joins TRBV7-9 to TRBJ1-1; D ambiguous. The CDR3 sequence is 13 residues long. Trimming removed 3 bases at V and 11 bases at J, with 16 bases between. Germline V gives CDR1 SEHNR, CDR2 FQNEAQ (reference sequence). Together with reference TRBV7-9 and TRBJ1-1, the CDR3 gives the full variable domain: DTGVSQNPRHKITKRGQNVTFRCDPISEHNRLYWYRQTLGQGPEFLTYFQNEAQLEKSRLLSDRFSAERPKGSFSTLEIQRTEQGDSAMYLCASSFRPNEAAFFGQGTRLTVV.

The genes are TRBV18 and TRBJ2-5; D might be TRBD1 (6 bases). Germline-derived CDR1 and CDR2 are KGHSH and LQKENI. The V gene lost 5 bases and the J gene lost 4 bases, with 14 bases spanning the gap. This CDR3 contains 14 residues. The CDR3 region has the DNA TGTGCCAGCTCAGTGGGGACAAACCGAGAGACCCAGTACTTC. Residues: CASSVGTNRETQYF.

The chain couples TRBV28 to TRBJ1-2, with 7 bases fitting TRBD1. The V and J ends lost 5 bases and 0 bases, in that order; junction bases with no gene match: 9. This CDR3 is built from 16 residues. Looked up from germline, CDR1 is MDHEN and CDR2 is SYDVKM. The CDR3 protein is CASSPGGQFANYGYTF. CDR3 DNA: TGTGCCAGCAGTCCTGGGGGACAGTTTGCTAACTATGGCTACACCTTC.

The gene calls are TRBV5-4 and TRBJ2-7, with 7 bases that match TRBD2. CDR1 is SGHNT and CDR2 is YYREEE in the germline V gene (reference sequence). The CDR3 sequence is 15 residues long. V was clipped by 4 bases and J by 3 bases; unmatched bases: 10. CDR3 sequence: CASSLLSSGVYEQYF. In DNA form, the CDR3 reads TGTGCCAGCAGCCTCCTTAGCAGCGGGGTCTACGAGCAGTACTTC.

This clone occurred once. The CDR3 reads CASSSQRGASYEQYF. The CDR3 DNA reads as TGTGCCAGCAGTTCACAGCGGGGGGCCTCCTACGAGCAGTACTTC. This chain uses TRBV2 with TRBJ2-7; 9 bases are a match to TRBD2. Germline CDR1 SNHLY, CDR2 FYNNEI. V trimming: 5 bases; J trimming: 0 bases; junction bases outside the gene matches: 5. This CDR3 has 15 amino acids. Together with reference TRBV2 and TRBJ2-7, the CDR3 gives the full variable domain: EPEVTQTPSHQVTQMGQEVILRCVPISNHLYFYWYRQILGQKVEFLVSFYNNEISEKSEIFDDQFSVERPDGSNFTLKIRSTKLEDSAMYFCASSSQRGASYEQYFGPGTRLTVT.